This T cell receptor (beta chain) was captured in a study of T cells in Graves' hyperthyroidism and ophthalmopathy. Looking at the study overall: Peripheral blood was taken when the disease was first diagnosed, before any treatment began.

RNA transcripts yielded amplified TCR beta CDR3 regions. First-round RT-PCR with HTBI primers amplified the TCR CDR3 region. Each CDR3 protein gets one entry after TCRdb re-called the multiplex PCR reads with MiXCR. This repertoire shows hundreds of thousands of distinct CDR3 sequences, 18% found once; its top ten account for approximately 15%. Each patient was aged 18 to 65 and had newly diagnosed hyperthyroidism of under 2 months' duration. The CDR3 runs 15 residues. Trimming left V 5 bases short and J 0 bases short, with 10 bases between. Germline V gene data show CDR1 as SGHTA and CDR2 as FQGNSA. The receptor comes from a woman aged 45-59 years with Graves' hyperthyroidism that later progressed to Graves' ophthalmopathy. V and J are TRBV7-2 and TRBJ2-2, with D maybe TRBD2 (5 bases). Material for sequencing was blood. The CDR3 region is CASSLRRANTGELFF. The CDR3 DNA is TGTGCCAGCAGCCTCAGGCGGGCGAACACCGGGGAGCTGTTTTTT. Drawing the rest from reference TRBV7-2 and TRBJ2-2, the complete variable domain is GAGVSQSPSNKVTEKGKDVELRCDPISGHTALYWYRQSLGQGLEFLIYFQGNSAPDKSGLPSDRFSAERTGGSVSTLTIQRTQQEDSAVYLCASSLRRANTGELFFGEGSRLTVL.